The clone carrying this T cell receptor (beta chain) was seen repeatedly, ten times or more. This sample is drawn from a study of T cell changes during pregnancy in multiple sclerosis. Here immunoSEQ multiplex PCR was the method, and the copy in TCRdb shows in-frame clones only, minus some. Of tens of thousands of clones in the sample, 90% to 95% are singletons; the top ten hold approximately 0.99%. Germline V lookup: CDR1 MNHEY, CDR2 SMNVEV (reference sequence). The junction had 8 bases not matched to a gene; V was cut back by 6 bases and J by 7 bases. This CDR3 spans 13 amino acids. The sample consisted of peripheral blood, taken in the first trimester of pregnancy. This clonotype originated in a female donor with multiple sclerosis, enrolled in a pregnancy study. This sequence joins TRBV27 and TRBJ1-2, with TRBD1 matching over 7 bases. Written as DNA, the CDR3 is TGTGCCAGCAGCTTTACAGGGGTGGGTGGCTACACCTTC. This codes for CASSFTGVGGYTF.